Shown below are 8 T cell receptor beta chains from a single sample sequenced in a study of technical replicates of blood from four donors (dated by TCRdb to 2016 to 2017). To prepare the library, the immunoSEQ multiplex PCR assay was applied. The source is immuneACCESS, and TCRdb retained only in-frame sequences with V and J called. Part of the clones is not carried over; for the studies checked, unresolved V genes explain less than half of this, and the remainder is unexplained. The sample table lists over 75,000 clones, approximately 96% of them with a count of one. The ten largest make up 0.18% of the sample. The source material was T cells isolated from PBMCs. The receptors here all came from a human donor in good health.

This chain links TRBV7-8 with TRBJ1-2; the D gene is possibly TRBD1 (5 bases). The V gene's germline CDR1 is SGHVS and CDR2 FQNEAQ. The CDR3 covers 15 residues. V was clipped by 5 bases and J by 5 bases, with 18 bases between them. The CDR3 DNA is TGTGCCAGCAGCCGCACAGGTTTAGCTAGATATGGCTACACCTTC. This translates into CASSRTGLARYGYTF.

The CDR3 coding sequence is TGTGCCAGCAGCTTAGATCGCAGAAATAACTATGGCTACACCTTC. Translated, it gives CASSLDRRNNYGYTF. The V call is TRBV7-8, the J call TRBJ1-2; no clear D gene. The germline V gene has CDR1 SGHVS and CDR2 FQNEAQ. V was clipped by 1 base and J by 1 base, with 10 bases between them. The CDR3 consists of 15 residues.

The gene calls are TRBV2 and TRBJ2-1; 13 bases match TRBD2. This CDR3 spans 20 amino acids. V was clipped by 2 bases and J by 4 bases; unmatched bases: 14. In germline, CDR1 is SNHLY, CDR2 FYNNEI. CDR3 in amino acids: CASSEYGLAGVVSSYNEQFF. CDR3 in DNA: TGTGCCAGCAGTGAATATGGACTAGCGGGAGTTGTTTCATCTTACAATGAGCAGTTCTTC.

This sequence joins TRBV19 and TRBJ1-2, with D perhaps matching TRBD1 (5 bases). CDR1 is LNHDA, CDR2 SQIVND, per germline (reference sequence). The CDR3 is 12 residues long. V was pared by 8 bases and J by 5 bases, with 12 bases between. In nucleotides, the CDR3 is TGTGCCAGTGGGCAGGGTTTTTATGGCTACACCTTC. Translating gives CASGQGFYGYTF.

The rearrangement joins TRBV30 to TRBJ2-1; 8 nucleotides agree with TRBD2. This CDR3 region has 14 residues. Germline V CDR1 and CDR2: GTSNPN, SVGIG (reference sequence). V trimming: 4 bases; J trimming: 8 bases; junction bases outside the gene matches: 10. Written as DNA, the CDR3 is TGTGCCTGGATAGATATACGGGGGGGGGATGAGCAGTTCTTC. Amino acid sequence: CAWIDIRGGDEQFF. Full variable domain (outside the CDR3, taken from reference TRBV30 and TRBJ2-1): SQTIHQWPATLVQPVGSPLSLECTVEGTSNPNLYWYRQAAGRGLQLLFYSVGIGQISSEVPQNLSASRPQDRQFILSSKKLLLSDSGFYLCAWIDIRGGDEQFFGPGTRLTVL.

The V gene is TRBV7-9, the J gene TRBJ1-1, with D perhaps TRBD1 (6 bases). The V gene lost 5 bases and the J gene lost 5 bases, with 21 bases spanning the gap. CDR3 length: 16 residues. Germline loops: CDR1 SEHNR, CDR2 FQNEAQ (reference sequence). CDR3 residues: CASSLPIIGGVTEAFF. As DNA, the CDR3 is TGTGCCAGCAGCCTACCTATAATAGGGGGGGTTACTGAAGCTTTCTTT. Full variable domain (remainder filled in from reference TRBV7-9 and TRBJ1-1): DTGVSQNPRHKITKRGQNVTFRCDPISEHNRLYWYRQTLGQGPEFLTYFQNEAQLEKSRLLSDRFSAERPKGSFSTLEIQRTEQGDSAMYLCASSLPIIGGVTEAFFGQGTRLTVV.

The V call is TRBV6-1, the J call TRBJ1-3, with D possibly matching TRBD1 (5 bases). CDR3 length equals 16 residues. The V end was cut by 3 bases, the J end by 4 bases, with 16 bases between. Germline V gene lookup returns CDR1 MNHNS and CDR2 SASEGT. CDR3 amino acids: CASSEFSSGKGNTIYF. CDR3 coding DNA: TGTGCCAGCAGTGAGTTCTCATCAGGGAAGGGAAACACCATATATTTT.

The chain is built from TRBV11-1 and TRBJ1-2, with TRBD1 matching 8 bases. The germline gives CDR1 SGHAT, CDR2 FQDESV (reference sequence). This CDR3 spans 16 amino acids. V lost 5 bases, J lost 8 bases, and 16 bases stayed unmatched. The CDR3, as DNA: TGTGCCAGCAGCCCGGTCACAGAAGACAGGGGCAACGGCTACACCTTC. Amino acids: CASSPVTEDRGNGYTF.